These 20 T cell receptor beta chains originate from one sample sequenced in a study of blood T cell repertoires in COVID-19. This table comes from immunoSEQ multiplex PCR, and its TCRdb copy is limited to in-frame clones, with some not included. The profile shows about 230,000 clones, 85% to 90% of them singletons. Sequencing input: peripheral blood. These receptors were obtained from a man between 45 and 60 years old with COVID-19, enrolled during active disease.

The chain employs TRBV7-2 and TRBJ1-6; unclear D gene. This CDR3 is built from 13 residues. CDR1 is SGHTA and CDR2 is FQGNSA in the germline V gene. V dropped 1 base and J dropped 9 bases, with 7 bases sitting between them. CDR3 in amino acids: CASSLGVLSPLHF. The CDR3 DNA reads TGTGCCAGCAGCTTAGGAGTTCTTTCACCCCTCCACTTT.

This clone appeared a few times. The rearrangement joins TRBV7-9 to TRBJ2-2; 9 nucleotides match TRBD2. Germline V lookup: CDR1 SEHNR, CDR2 FQNEAQ (reference sequence). The ends lost 5 bases at V and 4 bases at J; junction bases unmatched: 8. The CDR3 spans 16 residues. CDR3: CASSPRGGALTGELFF. For the CDR3, the DNA is TGTGCCAGCAGCCCGCGGGGGGGGGCGCTCACCGGGGAGCTGTTTTTT.

The chain combines TRBV4-1 with TRBJ1-1; D is unclear. The CDR3 is 15 amino acids. V gave up 4 bases and J gave up 0 bases, with 12 bases separating them. From germline, CDR1 is MGHRA and CDR2 YSYEKL. Here the CDR3 DNA reads TGCGCCAGCAGCCCCCGGGAGGGAATGAACACTGAAGCTTTCTTT. It encodes CASSPREGMNTEAFF.

This chain uses TRBV27 with TRBJ1-2, with 12 bases lining up with TRBD1. The germline V gene encodes CDR1 MNHEY and CDR2 SMNVEV (reference sequence). There are 17 residues in the CDR3. The J segment lost 4 bases and the V segment lost 5 bases, leaving 11 bases of the junction unmatched. In DNA form, the CDR3 reads TGTGCCAGCAGTCCCGACCGGGACAGGGGGCCTGGCTATGGCTACACCTTC. Translation gives CASSPDRDRGPGYGYTF.

V and J are TRBV27 and TRBJ1-6; 10 nucleotides agree with TRBD1. Germline loops: CDR1 MNHEY, CDR2 SMNVEV (reference sequence). V shed 1 base and J 4 bases; nucleotides not matched to a gene: 7. The CDR3 spans 18 residues. The CDR3 DNA reads as TGTGCCAGCAGTTTATATGGGAGGACAGGGGGTTATAATTCACCCCTCCACTTT. It translates to CASSLYGRTGGYNSPLHF.

The chain carries TRBV5-1 and TRBJ2-1; D perhaps matches TRBD2 (7 bases). The CDR3 contains 20 residues. CDR1 and CDR2 from the germline V gene are SGHRS and YFSETQ. V was cut by 0 bases and J by 5 bases, with 27 bases left in between. The CDR3 DNA reads TGCGCCAGCAGCTTGGTACCCCTTTCGGCCGGCGGGGGCGACGACAATGAGCAGTTCTTC. It codes for CASSLVPLSAGGGDDNEQFF.

The chain has TRBV9 and TRBJ2-3; 11 nucleotides agree with TRBD2. Germline V gene sequence: CDR1 SGDLS, CDR2 YYNGEE. CDR3 length: 17 residues. V lost 0 bases and J lost 2; bases outside the gene matches: 5. Here the CDR3 DNA reads TGTGCCAGCAGCGTAGCGGCTAGCGGGGGGCACACAGATACGCAGTATTTT. Its translation: CASSVAASGGHTDTQYF.

The chain joins TRBV12-3 or TRBV12-4 to TRBJ2-2; D not resolved. V lost 7 bases and J lost 6, with 9 bases in between. CDR3 size: 12 residues. CDR3 DNA sequence: TGTGCCAGCACCCAGATGGCCGGGGAGCTGTTTTTT. It specifies CASTQMAGELFF.

The chain couples TRBV10-1 to TRBJ2-5, with 9 nucleotides matching TRBD1. V dropped 6 bases and J dropped 7; count of bases not matched to a gene: 9. The length of the CDR3 is 14 residues. Germline CDR1 is WNHNN and CDR2 is SYGVQD (reference sequence). The CDR3 coding sequence is TGCGCCAGCAGCAAGGACAGGGGCGGTGGGACCCAGTACTTC. This gives the protein CASSKDRGGGTQYF.

J is TRBJ1-6 and V is TRBV30; TRBD1 matches at 8 bases. CDR3 length: 14 residues. Looked up from germline, CDR1 is GTSNPN and CDR2 is SVGIG (reference sequence). J was trimmed by 6 bases and V by 2 bases; bases with no gene match: 3. The CDR3: CAWSWTGLNSPLHF. The CDR3 nucleotides are TGTGCCTGGAGTTGGACAGGGCTTAATTCACCCCTCCACTTT.

The chain is built from TRBV19 and TRBJ1-5; the D gene is possibly TRBD1 (6 bases). Germline V lookup: CDR1 LNHDA, CDR2 SQIVND (reference sequence). The V gene lost 3 bases and the J gene lost 4 bases, with 16 bases spanning the gap. The CDR3 is made up of 16 amino acids. CDR3 residues: CASSMRLAGVNQPQHF. As DNA, the CDR3 is TGTGCCAGTAGTATGAGGTTGGCAGGGGTGAATCAGCCCCAGCATTTT.

The J gene is TRBJ2-3, the V gene TRBV7-9, with D possibly being TRBD2 (7 bases). This CDR3 has 19 amino acids. Trimming took off 5 bases at V and 2 bases at J, with 26 bases between the two ends. CDR1 and CDR2 from the germline V gene are SEHNR and FQNEAQ (reference sequence). DNA for the CDR3: TGTGCCAGCAGCCCAACCGAGGGGAGGGGGGAGAGCTACACAGATACGCAGTATTTT. It codes for CASSPTEGRGESYTDTQYF.

The chain couples TRBV7-3 to TRBJ2-3; a possible D gene is TRBD1 (7 bases). Germline values: CDR1 SGHTA, CDR2 FQGTGA. With 4 bases removed from V and 6 bases from J, the gap between germline ends came to 14 bases. This CDR3 comprises 14 residues. The CDR3 is CASSSSQGGDTQYF. The CDR3 DNA reads as TGTGCCAGCAGCTCCAGCCAGGGGGGCGATACGCAGTATTTT.

V is TRBV6-2 or TRBV6-3 and J is TRBJ2-7; D is undetermined. CDR3 length equals 14 residues. The germline V and J ends were trimmed by 0 bases and 2 bases, with 8 bases remaining between them. The germline V gene has CDR1 MNHEY and CDR2 SVGEGT. CDR3 protein: CASSYSTVAYEQYF. The CDR3 nucleotides read TGTGCCAGCAGTTACTCTACAGTAGCCTACGAGCAGTACTTC.

This chain connects TRBV30 to TRBJ1-4, with 9 bases fitting TRBD1. The CDR3 is 14 amino acids. The V segment lost 3 bases and the J segment 12 bases; nucleotides outside the gene matches: 11. Germline V gives CDR1 GTSNPN, CDR2 SVGIG (reference sequence). As DNA, the CDR3 is TGTGCCTGGAGCGAACACAGGGGGCGGGTGGAACTGTTTTTT. It yields the protein CAWSEHRGRVELFF.

This rearrangement joins TRBV19 to TRBJ1-3, with 9 bases identical to TRBD1. There are 16 residues in the CDR3. J gave up 0 bases and V 11 bases, and 11 bases lay outside the gene matches. From germline, CDR1 is LNHDA and CDR2 SQIVND (reference sequence). The CDR3 protein is CACGQGRSISGNTIYF. DNA for the CDR3: TGTGCCTGCGGACAGGGGCGATCCATCTCTGGAAACACCATATATTTT. Looking up the rest from reference TRBV19 and TRBJ1-3 gives the full variable domain: DGGITQSPKYLFRKEGQNVTLSCEQNLNHDAMYWYRQDPGQGLRLIYYSQIVNDFQKGDIAEGYSVSREKKESFPLTVTSAQKNPTAFYLCACGQGRSISGNTIYFGEGSWLTVV.

The genes are TRBV9 and TRBJ1-6; 7 bases fit TRBD1. V trimming: 3 bases; J trimming: 13 bases; junction bases outside the gene matches: 10. The CDR3 totals 14 residues. Looked up from germline, CDR1 is SGDLS and CDR2 is YYNGEE. The chain's CDR3 is CASSAGTAWSPLHF. As DNA, the CDR3 is TGTGCCAGCAGCGCCGGGACAGCTTGGTCTCCCCTCCACTTT.

This chain links TRBV4-2 with TRBJ2-7, with a tentative D call TRBD2 (6 bases). Germline V gene sequence: CDR1 LGHNA, CDR2 YNFKEQ. V gave up 1 base and J gave up 1 base, with 8 bases separating them. The CDR3 consists of 14 residues. CDR3 nucleotide sequence: TGTGCCAGCAGCCAAGGACTAGGGTCCTACGAGCAGTACTTC. This translates into CASSQGLGSYEQYF.

This rearrangement joins TRBV9 to TRBJ1-2, with D uncertain. Trimming left V 3 bases short and J 5 bases short, with 11 bases between. Germline assignment: CDR1 SGDLS and CDR2 YYNGEE. The CDR3 consists of 13 residues. CDR3 coding DNA: TGTGCCAGCAGCGGGTTGGGAGATTATGGCTACACCTTC. Translating gives CASSGLGDYGYTF.

This clone has just one count. This chain joins TRBV6-5 and TRBJ1-6; possible D gene TRBD1, 6 bases. Trimming took off 2 bases at V and 7 bases at J, with 15 bases between the two ends. CDR1 and CDR2 (germline): MNHEY, SVGAGI. This CDR3 contains 16 residues. CDR3 nucleotides: TGTGCCAGCAGTTACACCGGGACACTACAAAATTCACCCCTCCACTTT. It is translated as CASSYTGTLQNSPLHF.